This T cell receptor (beta chain) emerged from a study of T cells after yellow fever vaccination. Study-wide results and caveats: Although most clonotypes did not, a small share appeared in both CD4 and CD8 compartments.

The CDR3 has 15 amino acids. Germline V gives CDR1 SGHRS, CDR2 YFSETQ. V shed 4 bases and J shed 7 bases, with 18 bases lying between them. TCRdb independently ran MiXCR on the 5' RACE reads; one entry per CDR3 protein. The repertoire holds 620,000 or so distinct CDR3 sequences, approximately 16% seen once, with around 15% in the top ten. This clonotype was seen repeatedly, ten times or more. Its antigen is unidentified. The sequencing used PBMCs, collected 5 to 6 days after the first yellow fever vaccination. This TCR was recovered from a man younger than 35 who received the YFV17D yellow fever vaccine. The chain is built from TRBV5-1 and TRBJ2-1; TRBD2 might be the D (10 bases). This CDR3 is CASSQRGGTGNEQFF. CDR3 sequence (DNA): TGCGCCAGCAGCCAGCGGGGGGGGACAGGGAATGAGCAGTTCTTC.